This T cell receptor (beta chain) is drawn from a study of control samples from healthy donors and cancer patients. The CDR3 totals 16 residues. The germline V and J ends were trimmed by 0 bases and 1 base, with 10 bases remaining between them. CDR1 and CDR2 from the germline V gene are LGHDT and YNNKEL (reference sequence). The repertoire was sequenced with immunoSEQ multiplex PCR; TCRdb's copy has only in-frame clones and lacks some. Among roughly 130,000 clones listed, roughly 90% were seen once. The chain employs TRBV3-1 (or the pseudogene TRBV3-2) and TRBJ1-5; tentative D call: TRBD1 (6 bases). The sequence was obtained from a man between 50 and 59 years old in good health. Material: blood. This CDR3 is CASSQDPQGSNQPQHF. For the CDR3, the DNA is TGTGCCAGCAGCCAAGACCCTCAGGGGAGCAATCAGCCCCAGCATTTT.